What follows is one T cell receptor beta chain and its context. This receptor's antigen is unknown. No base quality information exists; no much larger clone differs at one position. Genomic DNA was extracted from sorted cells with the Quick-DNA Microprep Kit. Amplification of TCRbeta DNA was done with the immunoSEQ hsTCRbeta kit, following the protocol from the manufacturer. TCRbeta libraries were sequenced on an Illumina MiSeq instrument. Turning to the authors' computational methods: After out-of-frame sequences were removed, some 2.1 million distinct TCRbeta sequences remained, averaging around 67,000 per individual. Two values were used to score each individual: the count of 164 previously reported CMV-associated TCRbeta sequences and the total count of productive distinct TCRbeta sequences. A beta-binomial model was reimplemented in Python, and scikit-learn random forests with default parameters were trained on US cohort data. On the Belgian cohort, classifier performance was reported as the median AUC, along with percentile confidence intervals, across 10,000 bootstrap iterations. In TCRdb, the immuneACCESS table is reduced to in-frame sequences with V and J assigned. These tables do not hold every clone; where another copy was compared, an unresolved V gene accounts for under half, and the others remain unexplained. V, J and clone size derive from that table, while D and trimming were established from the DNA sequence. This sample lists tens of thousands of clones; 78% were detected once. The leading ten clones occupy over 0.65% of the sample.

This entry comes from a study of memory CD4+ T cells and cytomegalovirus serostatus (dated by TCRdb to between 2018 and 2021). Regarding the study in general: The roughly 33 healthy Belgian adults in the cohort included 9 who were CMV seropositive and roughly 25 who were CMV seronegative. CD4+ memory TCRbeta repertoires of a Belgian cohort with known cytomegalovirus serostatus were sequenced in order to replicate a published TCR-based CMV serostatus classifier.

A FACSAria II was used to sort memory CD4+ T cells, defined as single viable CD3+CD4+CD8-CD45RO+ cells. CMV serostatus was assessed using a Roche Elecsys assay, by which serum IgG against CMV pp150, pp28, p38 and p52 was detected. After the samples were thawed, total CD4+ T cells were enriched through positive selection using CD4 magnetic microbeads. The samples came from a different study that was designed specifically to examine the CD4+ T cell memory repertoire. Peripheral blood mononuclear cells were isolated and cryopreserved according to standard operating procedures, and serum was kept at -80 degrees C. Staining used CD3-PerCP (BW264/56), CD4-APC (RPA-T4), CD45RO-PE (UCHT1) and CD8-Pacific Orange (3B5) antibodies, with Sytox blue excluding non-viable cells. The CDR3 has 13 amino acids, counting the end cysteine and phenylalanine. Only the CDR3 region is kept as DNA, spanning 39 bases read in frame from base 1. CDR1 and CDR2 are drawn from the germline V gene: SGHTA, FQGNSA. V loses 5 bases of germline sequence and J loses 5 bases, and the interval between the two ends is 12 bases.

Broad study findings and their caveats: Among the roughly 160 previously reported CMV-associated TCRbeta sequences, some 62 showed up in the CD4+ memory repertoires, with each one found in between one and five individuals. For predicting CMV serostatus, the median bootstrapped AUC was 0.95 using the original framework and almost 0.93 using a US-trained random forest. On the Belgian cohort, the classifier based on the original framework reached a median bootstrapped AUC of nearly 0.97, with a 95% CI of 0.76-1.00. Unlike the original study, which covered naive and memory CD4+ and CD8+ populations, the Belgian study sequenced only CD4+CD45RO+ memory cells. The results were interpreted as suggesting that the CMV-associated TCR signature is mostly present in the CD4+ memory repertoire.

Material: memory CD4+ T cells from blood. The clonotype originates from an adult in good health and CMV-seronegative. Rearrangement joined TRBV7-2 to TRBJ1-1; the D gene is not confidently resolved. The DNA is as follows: TGTGCCAGCAGCCTTTATCCCGGGACTGAAGCTTTCTTT. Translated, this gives CASSLYPGTEAFF.